The clone carrying this T cell receptor (beta chain) showed up just once. The repertoire was sequenced with immunoSEQ multiplex PCR; TCRdb's copy has only in-frame clones and lacks some. Here the sample spans about 320,000 clones, 89% being singletons. The sample is drawn from a study of blood T cell repertoires in COVID-19. Looked up from germline, CDR1 is MNHEY and CDR2 is SVGAGI. V lost 0 bases to trimming and J lost 6 bases, with 14 bases between them. The CDR3 has 15 residues. This TCR derives from a young woman with COVID-19, enrolled during active disease. Sample: peripheral blood. The chain is built from TRBV6-5 and TRBJ2-5; the D gene is possibly TRBD1 (7 bases). The CDR3 DNA reads TGTGCCAGCAGTTACTCTTCAGGGGGAGGCCAGACCCAGTACTTC. Amino acids: CASSYSSGGGQTQYF.